This T cell receptor (beta chain) is drawn from a study of T cells in Graves' hyperthyroidism and ophthalmopathy. This clonotype has ten or more counts. Its target is not known. No progression to ophthalmopathy during 18 months of follow-up defined stable disease. With a duration under 2 months, the hyperthyroidism was newly diagnosed in patients aged 18 to 65. Reasons for excluding patients were uncontrolled infection, other autoimmune disease, pregnancy or lactation. Overall study results and limits: Blood also carried most thyroid clonotypes expanded above 0.001.

Using RNA transcripts as the source, TCR beta CDR3 regions were amplified. Initially, a first-round RT-PCR of the TCR CDR3 employed the HTBI primer set. One entry per CDR3 protein results from TCRdb running MiXCR on the multiplex PCR reads. The sample consists of roughly 570,000 distinct CDR3 sequences, 40% to 55% of them appearing once. The CDR3 extends over 12 amino acids. The germline CDR1 and CDR2 sequences are KGHDR and SFDVKD. The V and J ends lost 9 bases and 5 bases respectively, with 9 bases between them. What was sequenced was peripheral blood or thyroid tissue (not recorded which). The receptor comes from a woman aged 18 to 35 with Graves' hyperthyroidism. The chain links TRBV24-1 to TRBJ1-4; D is uncertain. Written as DNA, the CDR3 is TGTGCCACCTCCTCCTCGAATGAAAAACTGTTTTTT. Translated: CATSSSNEKLFF.